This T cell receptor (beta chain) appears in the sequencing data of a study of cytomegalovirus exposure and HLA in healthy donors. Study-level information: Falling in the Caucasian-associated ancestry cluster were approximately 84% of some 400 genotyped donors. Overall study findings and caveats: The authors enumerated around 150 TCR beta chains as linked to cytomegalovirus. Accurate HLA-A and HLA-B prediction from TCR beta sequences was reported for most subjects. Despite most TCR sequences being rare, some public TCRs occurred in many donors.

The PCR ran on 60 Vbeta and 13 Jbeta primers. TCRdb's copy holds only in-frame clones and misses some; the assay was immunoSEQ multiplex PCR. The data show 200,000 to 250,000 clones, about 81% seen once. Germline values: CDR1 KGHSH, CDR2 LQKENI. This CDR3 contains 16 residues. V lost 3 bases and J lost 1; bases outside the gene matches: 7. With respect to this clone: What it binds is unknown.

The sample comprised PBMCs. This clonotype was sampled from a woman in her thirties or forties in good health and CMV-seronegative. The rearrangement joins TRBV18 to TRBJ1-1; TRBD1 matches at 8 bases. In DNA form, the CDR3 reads TGTGCCAGCTCACCTCGACAGGGGTCGGGGAACACTGAAGCTTTCTTT. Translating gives CASSPRQGSGNTEAFF. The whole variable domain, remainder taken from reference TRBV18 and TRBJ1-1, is NAGVMQNPRHLVRRRGQEARLRCSPMKGHSHVYWYRQLPEEGLKFMVYLQKENIIDESGMPKERFSAEFPKEGPSILRIQQVVRGDSAAYFCASSPRQGSGNTEAFFGQGTRLTVV.